The 25 T cell receptor beta chains listed next were all sequenced from one sample in a study of vaccination and CD4 T cells after COVID-19. Antigens for these TCRs are unknown. Indicated treatment: roughly 10-day PBMC culture with coronavirus spike peptide pools or control peptides (ViraFEST assay). Oncomine TCR Beta short-read sequencing was applied to DNA from cultured CD4+ T cells. TCRdb re-derived calls from the PCR reads in MiXCR, one entry per CDR3 protein. The sample has 16,000 or so distinct CDR3 sequences; around 75% are singletons. The sequencing here drew on CD4+ T cells from blood, cultured in vitro, taken after SARS-CoV-2 vaccination. All receptors come from a human donor who received a COVID-19 vaccine.

The chain recombines TRBV2 with TRBJ1-2; D not certain. V gave up 4 bases and J gave up 2 bases, with 5 bases separating them. CDR3 length: 12 residues. CDR1 and CDR2 (germline): SNHLY, FYNNEI. CDR3 in DNA: TGTGCCAGCAGTGGCAGGAACTATGGCTACACCTTC. Translation gives CASSGRNYGYTF.

V is TRBV10-3 and J is TRBJ2-7; no clear D. Looked up from germline, CDR1 is ENHRY and CDR2 is SYGVKD. The V end lost 11 bases, the J end lost 3 bases, and 14 bases lay between the germline ends. This CDR3 is 12 amino acids long. CDR3 region: CALQWWVYEQYF. DNA for the CDR3: TGTGCCCTCCAATGGTGGGTCTACGAGCAGTACTTC.

The chain uses TRBV30 and TRBJ1-6; D gene uncertain. Germline CDR1 GTSNPN, CDR2 SVGIG (reference sequence). Trimming took 3 bases from V and 8 from J, leaving 11 bases between them. The CDR3 has 13 amino acids. CDR3 residues: CAWSDFEDSPLHF. Here the CDR3 DNA reads TGTGCCTGGAGCGACTTTGAAGATTCACCCCTCCACTTT.

The genes are TRBV7-8 and TRBJ2-2, with D possibly being TRBD1 (5 bases). The CDR3 runs to 14 residues. Germline values: CDR1 SGHVS, CDR2 FQNEAQ. Trimming pared 5 bases from V and 6 bases from J, leaving 13 bases between. The CDR3 DNA sequence: TGTGCCAGCAGCGGGGCCAAGGGCGCCGGGGAGCTGTTTTTT. It translates to CASSGAKGAGELFF.

This clonotype has only one observation. The chain couples TRBV30 to TRBJ1-2; D might be TRBD1 (5 bases). V lost 3 bases and J 2 bases, leaving 7 bases between the germline ends. The CDR3 length is 12 residues. Germline-derived CDR1 and CDR2 are GTSNPN and SVGIG (reference sequence). CDR3 nucleotides: TGTGCCTGGAGGACAGACAACTATGGCTACACCTTC. This translates into CAWRTDNYGYTF.

CDR3 DNA: TGTGCCAGCAGTTACTCGATATCGGGACAGTATAATTCACCCCTCCACTTT. Amino acid sequence: CASSYSISGQYNSPLHF. The V gene is TRBV6-5, the J gene TRBJ1-6, with TRBD1 matching 7 bases. Trimming removed 0 bases from V and 4 bases from J; junction bases left unmatched: 6. Germline loops: CDR1 MNHEY, CDR2 SVGAGI. The CDR3 is made up of 17 amino acids.

This chain links TRBV15 with TRBJ1-1; D gene unclear. CDR1 and CDR2 from the germline V gene are LNHNV and YYDKDF (reference sequence). The CDR3 has 15 amino acids. Trimming removed 0 bases from V and 3 bases from J, with 11 bases in between. CDR3 in DNA: TGTGCCACCAGCAGAGAGCCAGGACTGCACACTGAAGCTTTCTTT. Translation gives CATSREPGLHTEAFF.

CDR3 coding DNA: TGCAGTGCTAGCGGCTTGGCGGGGGTTGGCACAGATACGCAGTATTTT. It translates to CSASGLAGVGTDTQYF. The genes are TRBV20-1 and TRBJ2-3, with 7 bases aligning to TRBD2. Germline lookup yields CDR1 DFQATT and CDR2 SNEGSKA (reference sequence). Unmatched junction bases numbered 10, after V lost 3 bases and J lost 1 base. The CDR3 covers 16 residues.

The V and J genes are TRBV18 and TRBJ2-2, with TRBD1 matching 7 bases. From germline, CDR1 is KGHSH and CDR2 LQKENI. The CDR3 consists of 17 residues. With 6 bases clipped from V and 0 bases from J, the junction kept 10 bases outside the gene matches. DNA of the CDR3: TGTGCCAGCTCTTCAAGGTCACAGGGGCCGAACACCGGGGAGCTGTTTTTT. Translated: CASSSRSQGPNTGELFF.

This clonotype was seen only a few times. This rearrangement joins TRBV7-2 to TRBJ2-4, with D unresolved. Germline V gene lookup returns CDR1 SGHTA and CDR2 FQGNSA. The CDR3 spans 16 residues. With 2 bases removed from V and 0 bases from J, the gap between germline ends came to 11 bases. CDR3: CASSLQAALAKNIQYF. CDR3 sequence (DNA): TGTGCCAGCAGCTTACAGGCGGCTCTAGCCAAAAACATTCAGTACTTC.

This chain joins TRBV5-8 and TRBJ1-5; D call uncertain. Germline CDR1 reads SGHTS; CDR2 reads YDEGEE. V dropped 6 bases and J dropped 9 bases, with 10 bases sitting between them. This CDR3 spans 11 amino acids. Here the CDR3 reads CASNRGPPQHF. The DNA for the CDR3 is TGTGCCAGCAACCGTGGTCCGCCCCAGCATTTT.

The J gene is TRBJ1-1, the V gene TRBV12-3 or TRBV12-4; perhaps TRBD1 as D (5 bases). The V and J ends lost 7 bases and 1 base respectively, with 16 bases between them. The CDR3 sequence is 15 residues long. The CDR3 DNA sequence: TGTGCCAGCAAGATGATCGAGGGGCCGAACACTGAAGCTTTCTTT. It encodes CASKMIEGPNTEAFF.

This chain uses TRBV7-2 with TRBJ1-1, with TRBD1 identical over 11 bases. This CDR3 has 15 amino acids. CDR1 and CDR2 from the germline V gene are SGHTA and FQGNSA. The V gene end was trimmed by 2 bases and the J gene end by 7 bases; junction bases not matched to a gene: 6. CDR3 sequence (DNA): TGTGCCAGCAGCTTATTTGAGGGGACAGGGGGTGAAGCTTTCTTT. Encoded protein: CASSLFEGTGGEAFF.

This chain joins TRBV7-9 and TRBJ1-1, with D perhaps matching TRBD1 (6 bases). Trimming removed 11 bases at V and 4 bases at J, with 14 bases between. The CDR3 consists of 12 residues. CDR1 and CDR2 from the germline V gene are SEHNR and FQNEAQ (reference sequence). CDR3 DNA: TGTGCCTCCAGACAGGTTGGCACTGAAGCTTTCTTT. Its protein is CASRQVGTEAFF.

This chain joins TRBV7-3 and TRBJ1-2, with D hard to call. The V gene's germline CDR1 is SGHTA and CDR2 FQGTGA. CDR3 length: 13 residues. The V and J ends lost 9 bases and 6 bases respectively, with 17 bases between them. The CDR3 sequence is CASGRGRTDGYTF. CDR3 in DNA: TGTGCCAGTGGCCGAGGAAGAACGGATGGCTACACCTTC.

The V and J genes are TRBV12-5 and TRBJ2-7; D is uncertain. Germline V gene sequence: CDR1 LGHNT, CDR2 FRNRAP. The CDR3 spans 11 residues. V lost 5 bases to trimming and J lost 5 bases, with 7 bases between them. The CDR3 spells CASGTRNEQYF. CDR3 bases: TGTGCTAGTGGTACGCGCAACGAGCAGTACTTC.

The chain carries TRBV7-3 and TRBJ2-1; 11 nucleotides line up with TRBD2. Germline V gene data show CDR1 as SGHTA and CDR2 as FQGTGA. After removal of 5 bases from V and 8 bases from J, the junction contained 8 bases not matched to a gene. The CDR3 is 15 amino acids. The CDR3 coding sequence is TGTGCCAGCAGCCCAACTAGCGGGGGCGTCCATGAGCAGTTCTTC. Amino acids: CASSPTSGGVHEQFF.

In nucleotides, the CDR3 is TGTGCCAGCAGCGAAGCCTACGGGACAGGGGAGGGTCAGCCCCAGCATTTT. Residues: CASSEAYGTGEGQPQHF. The chain links TRBV7-2 to TRBJ1-5; 10 nucleotides align to TRBD1. The CDR3 runs to 17 residues. CDR1 is SGHTA and CDR2 is FQGNSA in the germline V gene. With V trimmed by 5 bases and J by 6 bases, 13 bases remained unmatched.

The gene calls are TRBV19 and TRBJ2-5; maybe TRBD1 (5 bases). V lost 4 bases, J lost 10 bases, and 13 bases lay in between. This CDR3 contains 12 residues. The germline gives CDR1 LNHDA, CDR2 SQIVND (reference sequence). This CDR3 reads CASSTPPQGQYF. CDR3 bases: TGTGCCAGTAGTACTCCACCTCAGGGCCAGTACTTC.

The chain is built from TRBV30 and TRBJ2-2, with TRBD1 as a possible D gene (7 bases). Germline CDR1 and CDR2: GTSNPN and SVGIG (reference sequence). The CDR3 totals 17 residues. Trimming pared 2 bases from V and 1 base from J, leaving 17 bases between. The CDR3 DNA reads TGTGCCTGGAGTCAAGACCCAGGGGGACTGAACACCGGGGAGCTGTTTTTT. Protein: CAWSQDPGGLNTGELFF.

By share, this clonotype ranks as medium-sized. J is TRBJ2-2 and V is TRBV7-9, with 8 bases matching TRBD2. The length of the CDR3 is 13 residues. From germline, CDR1 is SEHNR and CDR2 FQNEAQ (reference sequence). The CDR3 reads CADGGVDAGELFF. CDR3 DNA: TGTGCGGACGGGGGGGTCGACGCCGGGGAGCTGTTTTTT.

This clonotype was counted between two and nine times. The chain combines TRBV30 with TRBJ2-3; TRBD1 agrees at 7 bases. The length of the CDR3 is 15 residues. Germline V gene data show CDR1 as GTSNPN and CDR2 as SVGIG (reference sequence). The V and J ends lost 7 bases and 1 base, in that order; junction bases with no gene match: 11. CDR3 coding DNA: TGTGCCTACACCCGACAGGGCCGGGGCACAGATACGCAGTATTTT. This translates into CAYTRQGRGTDTQYF. Variable domain in full (rest from reference TRBV30 and TRBJ2-3): SQTIHQWPATLVQPVGSPLSLECTVEGTSNPNLYWYRQAAGRGLQLLFYSVGIGQISSEVPQNLSASRPQDRQFILSSKKLLLSDSGFYLCAYTRQGRGTDTQYFGPGTRLTVL.

The rearrangement links TRBV7-3 to TRBJ1-1, with D perhaps matching TRBD1 (6 bases). The CDR3 runs 13 residues. The ends were cut back, 3 bases at V and 4 bases at J, with 9 bases in the middle. Germline V gene data show CDR1 as SGHTA and CDR2 as FQGTGA. CDR3 DNA: TGTGCCAGCAGCTTCGGGGGCCCCACTGAAGCTTTCTTT. Encoded protein: CASSFGGPTEAFF.

This clonotype was observed once. This chain links TRBV12-3 or TRBV12-4 with TRBJ1-1, with D maybe TRBD1 (6 bases). CDR3 length: 11 amino acids. The V and J ends lost 5 bases and 9 bases respectively, with 10 bases between them. The CDR3, as DNA: TGTGCCAGCAGTGCGGGACACAAAGCTTTCTTT. Translation gives CASSAGHKAFF.

The chain employs TRBV9 and TRBJ2-1; no clear D gene. Between the trimmed V and J ends, which lost 1 base and 4 bases, there was a span of 6 bases. The CDR3 consists of 13 residues. Germline CDR1 is SGDLS and CDR2 is YYNGEE. This chain's CDR3 is CASSVSVYNEQFF. As DNA, the CDR3 is TGTGCCAGCAGCGTATCCGTTTACAATGAGCAGTTCTTC.